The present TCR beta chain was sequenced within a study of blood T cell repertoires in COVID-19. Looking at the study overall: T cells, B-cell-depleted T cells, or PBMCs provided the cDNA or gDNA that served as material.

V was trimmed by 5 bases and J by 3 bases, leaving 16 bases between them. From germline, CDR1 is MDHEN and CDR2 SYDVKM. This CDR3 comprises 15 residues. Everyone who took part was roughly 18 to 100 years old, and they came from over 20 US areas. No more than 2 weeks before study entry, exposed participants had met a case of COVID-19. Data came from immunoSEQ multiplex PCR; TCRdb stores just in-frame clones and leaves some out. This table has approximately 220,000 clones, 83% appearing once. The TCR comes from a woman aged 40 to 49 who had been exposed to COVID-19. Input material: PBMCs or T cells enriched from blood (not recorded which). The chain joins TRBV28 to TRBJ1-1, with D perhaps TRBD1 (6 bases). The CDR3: CASSPSGVFDTEAFF. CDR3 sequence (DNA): TGTGCCAGCAGTCCATCAGGGGTTTTCGACACTGAAGCTTTCTTT.